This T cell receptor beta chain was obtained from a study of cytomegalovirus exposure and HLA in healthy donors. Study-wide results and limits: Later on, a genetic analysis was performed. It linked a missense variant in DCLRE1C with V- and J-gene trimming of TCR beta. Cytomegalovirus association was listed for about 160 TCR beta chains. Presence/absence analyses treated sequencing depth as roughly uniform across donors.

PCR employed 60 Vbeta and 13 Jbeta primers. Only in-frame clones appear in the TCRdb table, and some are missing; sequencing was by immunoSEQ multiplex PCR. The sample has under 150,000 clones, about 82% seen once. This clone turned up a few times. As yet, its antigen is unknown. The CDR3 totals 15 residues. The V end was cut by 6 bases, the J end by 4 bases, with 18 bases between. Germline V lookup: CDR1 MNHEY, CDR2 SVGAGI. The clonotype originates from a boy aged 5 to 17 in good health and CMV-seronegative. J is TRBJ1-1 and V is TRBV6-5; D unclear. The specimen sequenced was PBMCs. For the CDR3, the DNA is TGTGCCAGCAGCGTAGAACCGGGGTTCAGCACTGAAGCTTTCTTT. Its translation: CASSVEPGFSTEAFF.